Presented here are 25 T cell receptor beta chains from one specimen sequenced in a study of cytomegalovirus exposure and HLA in healthy donors. PCR employed 60 Vbeta and 13 Jbeta primers. Clones were sequenced by immunoSEQ multiplex PCR, and TCRdb holds only the in-frame ones, with some missing. The table records about 64,000 clones, under 85% of them present only once. Sequencing was done on a sample of PBMCs. All receptors derive from a male donor in good health and CMV-seropositive.

This clone was found a few times. The CDR3 region has the DNA TGTGCCAGCAGTTTCCTTGGACAGGCCGAAGCTTTCTTT. Its translation: CASSFLGQAEAFF. This sequence joins TRBV6-4 and TRBJ1-1, with 7 nucleotides matching TRBD1. The CDR3 runs to 13 residues. Germline V gene data show CDR1 as MRHNA and CDR2 as SNTAGT. V gave up 5 bases and J gave up 8 bases; unmatched junction bases: 8.

V gene TRBV4-3 combines with J gene TRBJ2-5; weak D call: TRBD2 (5 bases). Germline V gene sequence: CDR1 LGHNA, CDR2 YSLEER. The CDR3 sequence is 16 residues long. V lost 4 bases and J lost 5, with 20 bases in between. DNA of the CDR3: TGCGCCAGCAGCCCAAGAGCCGTCCCGAGGGAGGAGACCCAGTACTTC. This sequence encodes CASSPRAVPREETQYF.

The chain links TRBV27 to TRBJ2-4; D gene unclear. V lost 0 bases, J lost 0 bases, and 9 bases lay in between. The CDR3 sequence is 16 residues long. Germline CDR1 is MNHEY and CDR2 is SMNVEV (reference sequence). The CDR3 is CASSLSAGIAKNIQYF. CDR3 nucleotide sequence: TGTGCCAGCAGTTTATCGGCAGGAATAGCCAAAAACATTCAGTACTTC.

V and J are TRBV5-1 and TRBJ1-6; 7 positions agree with TRBD1. Germline CDR1 reads SGHRS; CDR2 reads YFSETQ. The length of the CDR3 is 15 residues. V was clipped by 7 bases and J by 8 bases; unmatched bases: 12. CDR3 sequence reads: CASSSSGTADSPLHF. CDR3 bases: TGCGCCAGCTCTTCCTCCGGGACAGCGGATTCACCCCTCCACTTT.

The chain links TRBV9 to TRBJ1-2; no definite D call. The length of the CDR3 is 19 residues. The V gene's germline CDR1 is SGDLS and CDR2 YYNGEE. V shed 4 bases and J shed 0 bases, with 25 bases lying between them. This chain's CDR3 is CASSSRGGLPERSNYGYTF. As DNA, the CDR3 is TGTGCCAGCAGCTCCCGAGGCGGTTTACCAGAGAGATCTAACTATGGCTACACCTTC.

The V call is TRBV7-2, the J call TRBJ2-1; 7 bases are shared with TRBD1. The CDR3 consists of 13 residues. V trimming: 1 base; J trimming: 15 bases; junction bases outside the gene matches: 9. Germline values: CDR1 SGHTA, CDR2 FQGNSA. The CDR3 loop reads CASSLVSGTASFF. CDR3 bases: TGTGCCAGCAGCTTAGTGTCCGGGACAGCGTCGTTCTTC.

J is TRBJ2-1 and V is TRBV19; the match to TRBD2 covers 13 bases. Losses at the gene ends were 3 bases for V and 10 bases for J; bases not matched to a gene: 0. CDR3 length: 13 amino acids. The germline V gene has CDR1 LNHDA and CDR2 SQIVND (reference sequence). The CDR3 sequence is CASSMGLAGEQFF. The CDR3 coding sequence is TGTGCCAGTAGTATGGGACTAGCGGGGGAGCAGTTCTTC.

This chain links TRBV7-2 with TRBJ2-1, with 11 positions matching TRBD2. The ends lost 5 bases at V and 7 bases at J; junction bases unmatched: 10. CDR3 length equals 16 residues. Germline V gives CDR1 SGHTA, CDR2 FQGNSA. CDR3 bases: TGTGCCAGCAGCCAACATAGCGGGGGGGCGGGTAATGAGCAGTTCTTC. Protein product: CASSQHSGGAGNEQFF.

This chain links TRBV5-6 with TRBJ2-7; 8 bases agree with TRBD1. The CDR3 totals 15 residues. The V and J ends lost 1 base and 6 bases, in that order; junction bases with no gene match: 9. Germline assignment: CDR1 SGHDT and CDR2 YYEEEE. CDR3 residues: CASSLLRQGLPEQYF. For the CDR3, the DNA is TGTGCCAGCAGCTTGCTACGACAGGGGTTGCCCGAGCAGTACTTC.

This sequence joins TRBV6-5 and TRBJ2-7, with TRBD1 matching over 7 bases. The junction had 6 bases not matched to a gene; V was cut back by 4 bases and J by 0 bases. The CDR3 extends over 15 amino acids. Germline CDR1 reads MNHEY; CDR2 reads SVGAGI. The CDR3 spells CASSLGGPSSYEQYF. CDR3 in DNA: TGTGCCAGCAGTTTAGGGGGCCCATCCTCCTACGAGCAGTACTTC.

The V call is TRBV5-6, the J call TRBJ2-3; the D gene is possibly TRBD2 (5 bases). Trimming took off 6 bases at V and 2 bases at J, with 16 bases between the two ends. The germline CDR1 and CDR2 sequences are SGHDT and YYEEEE. The CDR3 sequence is 15 residues long. The CDR3 spells CASKERGGVTDTQYF. The CDR3 DNA reads as TGTGCCAGCAAAGAACGGGGTGGGGTCACAGATACGCAGTATTTT.

V and J are TRBV7-2 and TRBJ2-5; TRBD2 is a possible D gene (6 bases). This CDR3 contains 14 residues. Per germline, CDR1 SGHTA and CDR2 FQGNSA. V lost 3 bases and J lost 1, with 9 bases in between. The CDR3: CASSFAGPQETQYF. The DNA for the CDR3 is TGTGCCAGCAGCTTCGCGGGGCCCCAAGAGACCCAGTACTTC.

In this sample, this clone turned up a few times. The chain has TRBV4-3 and TRBJ1-1; D is ambiguous. V was pared by 0 bases and J by 1 base, with 12 bases between. The CDR3 length is 16 residues. Germline values: CDR1 LGHNA, CDR2 YSLEER. CDR3 bases: TGCGCCAGCAGCCAAGACTATGCACCTCCGAACACTGAAGCTTTCTTT. Translated: CASSQDYAPPNTEAFF.

V and J are TRBV6-5 and TRBJ2-2; a possible D gene is TRBD2 (5 bases). The CDR3 loop spans 16 amino acids. V lost 2 bases and J lost 1, with 11 bases in between. Germline-derived CDR1 and CDR2 are MNHEY and SVGAGI. CDR3 region: CASSYRGTLNTGELFF. The CDR3 DNA is TGTGCCAGCAGTTACCGGGGAACACTGAACACCGGGGAGCTGTTTTTT.

V is TRBV27 and J is TRBJ2-7; D is undetermined. V lost 2 bases to trimming and J lost 1 base, with 9 bases between them. Germline V CDR1 and CDR2: MNHEY, SMNVEV (reference sequence). CDR3 length: 14 residues. The CDR3 protein is CASSLNLLSYEQYF. The CDR3, as DNA: TGTGCCAGCAGTTTAAACTTATTATCCTACGAGCAGTACTTC.

This chain connects TRBV18 to TRBJ2-7; perhaps TRBD2 as D (7 bases). The CDR3 is 14 amino acids. Germline assignment: CDR1 KGHSH and CDR2 LQKENI. Trimming pared 3 bases from V and 3 bases from J, leaving 12 bases between. The CDR3 DNA reads TGTGCCAGCTCACCGGGGGGGCCAGTCTACGAGCAGTACTTC. Translation gives CASSPGGPVYEQYF.

In its sample, this clone was seen once. The chain joins TRBV7-3 to TRBJ2-3; TRBD2 matches 12 bases. This CDR3 has 18 residues. Per germline, CDR1 SGHTA and CDR2 FQGTGA. V dropped 0 bases and J dropped 2; count of bases not matched to a gene: 6. CDR3 sequence reads: CASSLTQTSGGSTDTQYF. DNA for the CDR3: TGTGCCAGCAGCTTAACTCAGACTAGCGGGGGCTCCACAGATACGCAGTATTTT.

V usage is TRBV27 and J usage is TRBJ2-2, with a possible D match to TRBD2 (5 bases). CDR1 is MNHEY, CDR2 SMNVEV, per germline (reference sequence). The CDR3 sequence is 15 residues long. V was cut by 3 bases and J by 0 bases, with 8 bases left in between. CDR3 residues: CASSFAGANTGELFF. In DNA, the CDR3 is TGTGCCAGCAGTTTCGCGGGTGCGAACACCGGGGAGCTGTTTTTT.

The chain combines TRBV29-1 with TRBJ2-1; 10 nucleotides line up with TRBD2. J gave up 4 bases and V 1 base, and 4 bases lay outside the gene matches. There are 15 residues in the CDR3. Germline CDR1 SQVTM, CDR2 ANQGSEA. The CDR3 here is CSVEGRTSGYNEQFF. The CDR3 DNA reads as TGCAGCGTTGAAGGGCGGACTAGCGGATACAATGAGCAGTTCTTC.

The chain combines TRBV7-9 with TRBJ2-7; D gene unclear. This CDR3 spans 13 amino acids. Germline V lookup: CDR1 SEHNR, CDR2 FQNEAQ (reference sequence). The V gene lost 1 base and the J gene lost 5 bases, with 9 bases spanning the gap. Here the CDR3 DNA reads TGTGCCAGCAGCTTAGACGGCAGGAACGAGCAGTACTTC. It codes for CASSLDGRNEQYF.

The rearrangement uses TRBV5-5 and TRBJ1-2; 7 positions agree with TRBD1. Trimming at V came to 5 bases and at J to 5 bases, leaving 21 bases not matched to a gene. Looked up from germline, CDR1 is SGHKS and CDR2 is YYEKEE (reference sequence). The CDR3 runs 18 residues. CDR3: CASSFSDMAGRGSYGYTF. The CDR3 DNA sequence: TGTGCCAGCAGTTTCTCCGATATGGCCGGCAGGGGGTCTTATGGCTACACCTTC.

This chain joins TRBV20-1 and TRBJ1-5; no definite D call. Per the germline V gene, CDR1 is DFQATT and CDR2 is SNEGSKA (reference sequence). The CDR3 extends over 8 amino acids. The CDR3 DNA follows: TGCCCTCTTCGGCCCCAGCATTTT. It translates to CPLRPQHF.

This chain connects TRBV5-6 to TRBJ2-1, with 8 bases identical to TRBD1. Germline assignment: CDR1 SGHDT and CDR2 YYEEEE. CDR3 size: 15 residues. V dropped 0 bases and J dropped 8; count of bases not matched to a gene: 7. The CDR3 region has the DNA TGTGCCAGCAGCTTGGAGGCAGGGGGCTTCGATGAGCAGTTCTTC. It codes for CASSLEAGGFDEQFF.

The chain is built from TRBV30 and TRBJ2-5; perhaps TRBD2 as D (5 bases). The CDR3 has 15 residues. Looked up from germline, CDR1 is GTSNPN and CDR2 is SVGIG (reference sequence). Trimming left V 2 bases short and J 3 bases short, with 16 bases between. This chain's CDR3 is CAWSPGPSYKETQYF. In nucleotides, the CDR3 is TGTGCCTGGAGTCCCGGTCCTAGCTACAAAGAGACCCAGTACTTC.

This chain joins TRBV5-5 and TRBJ2-4, with TRBD1 as a possible D gene (6 bases). The CDR3 spans 14 residues. V dropped 3 bases and J dropped 7 bases, with 14 bases sitting between them. Germline lookup yields CDR1 SGHKS and CDR2 YYEKEE (reference sequence). Written as DNA, the CDR3 is TGTGCCAGCAGCTCCGGGACAACCATCAACATTCAGTACTTC. It codes for CASSSGTTINIQYF.